The present TCR beta chain was sequenced within a study of regulatory T cells. This clone showed up just a few times. Its antigen is currently unknown. Amplification used 52 TRBV primers and 13 TRBJ primers. Some clones are missing from TCRdb's copy, which holds only in-frame ones; the method was immunoSEQ multiplex PCR. The repertoire holds under 45,000 clones, 89% seen once, with approximately 2.4% in the top ten. Findings and caveats of the study: In CD3G-deficient patients, conventional CD4+ T cells were enriched for hydrophobic CDR3 residues at positions 6 and 7.

V lost 1 base and J 0 bases, leaving 10 bases between the germline ends. The CDR3 runs to 16 residues. Germline assignment: CDR1 MNHNS and CDR2 SASEGT. This TCR was recovered from a person aged 18 to 29 with CD3G deficiency. Material: conventional CD4+ T cells sorted from blood. V is TRBV6-1 and J is TRBJ1-5; D might be TRBD1 (6 bases). CDR3 sequence (DNA): TGTGCCAGCAGTGAAGGCAGGGGATATAGCAATCAGCCCCAGCATTTT. Translating it yields CASSEGRGYSNQPQHF.